Included here is one T cell receptor (beta chain) sequence, with context. The antigen is undetermined. Sample-barcoded 5' priming and a J-beta primer mix drove a second PCR of about 7 to 11 cycles. TCRdb independently ran MiXCR on the 5' RACE reads; one entry per CDR3 protein. The sample contains 550,000 to 650,000 distinct CDR3 sequences, approximately 30% of which appear only once. The data were obtained in a study of blood T cells in healthy people across ages. Notes on the study in general: Without sorted subsets, naive and antigen-experienced compartments could not be conclusively compared.

Trimming took off 5 bases at V and 7 bases at J, with 20 bases between the two ends. The CDR3 has 15 amino acids. The germline gives CDR1 MNHEY, CDR2 SMNVEV (reference sequence). The receptor comes from a woman of 80 years or more in good health. Sequencing input: blood. The chain has TRBV27 and TRBJ1-2; D is perhaps TRBD1 (6 bases). The CDR3 region is CASSPGTPGVRGYTF. In nucleotides, the CDR3 is TGTGCCAGCAGTCCAGGGACACCCGGGGTTCGTGGCTACACCTTC.